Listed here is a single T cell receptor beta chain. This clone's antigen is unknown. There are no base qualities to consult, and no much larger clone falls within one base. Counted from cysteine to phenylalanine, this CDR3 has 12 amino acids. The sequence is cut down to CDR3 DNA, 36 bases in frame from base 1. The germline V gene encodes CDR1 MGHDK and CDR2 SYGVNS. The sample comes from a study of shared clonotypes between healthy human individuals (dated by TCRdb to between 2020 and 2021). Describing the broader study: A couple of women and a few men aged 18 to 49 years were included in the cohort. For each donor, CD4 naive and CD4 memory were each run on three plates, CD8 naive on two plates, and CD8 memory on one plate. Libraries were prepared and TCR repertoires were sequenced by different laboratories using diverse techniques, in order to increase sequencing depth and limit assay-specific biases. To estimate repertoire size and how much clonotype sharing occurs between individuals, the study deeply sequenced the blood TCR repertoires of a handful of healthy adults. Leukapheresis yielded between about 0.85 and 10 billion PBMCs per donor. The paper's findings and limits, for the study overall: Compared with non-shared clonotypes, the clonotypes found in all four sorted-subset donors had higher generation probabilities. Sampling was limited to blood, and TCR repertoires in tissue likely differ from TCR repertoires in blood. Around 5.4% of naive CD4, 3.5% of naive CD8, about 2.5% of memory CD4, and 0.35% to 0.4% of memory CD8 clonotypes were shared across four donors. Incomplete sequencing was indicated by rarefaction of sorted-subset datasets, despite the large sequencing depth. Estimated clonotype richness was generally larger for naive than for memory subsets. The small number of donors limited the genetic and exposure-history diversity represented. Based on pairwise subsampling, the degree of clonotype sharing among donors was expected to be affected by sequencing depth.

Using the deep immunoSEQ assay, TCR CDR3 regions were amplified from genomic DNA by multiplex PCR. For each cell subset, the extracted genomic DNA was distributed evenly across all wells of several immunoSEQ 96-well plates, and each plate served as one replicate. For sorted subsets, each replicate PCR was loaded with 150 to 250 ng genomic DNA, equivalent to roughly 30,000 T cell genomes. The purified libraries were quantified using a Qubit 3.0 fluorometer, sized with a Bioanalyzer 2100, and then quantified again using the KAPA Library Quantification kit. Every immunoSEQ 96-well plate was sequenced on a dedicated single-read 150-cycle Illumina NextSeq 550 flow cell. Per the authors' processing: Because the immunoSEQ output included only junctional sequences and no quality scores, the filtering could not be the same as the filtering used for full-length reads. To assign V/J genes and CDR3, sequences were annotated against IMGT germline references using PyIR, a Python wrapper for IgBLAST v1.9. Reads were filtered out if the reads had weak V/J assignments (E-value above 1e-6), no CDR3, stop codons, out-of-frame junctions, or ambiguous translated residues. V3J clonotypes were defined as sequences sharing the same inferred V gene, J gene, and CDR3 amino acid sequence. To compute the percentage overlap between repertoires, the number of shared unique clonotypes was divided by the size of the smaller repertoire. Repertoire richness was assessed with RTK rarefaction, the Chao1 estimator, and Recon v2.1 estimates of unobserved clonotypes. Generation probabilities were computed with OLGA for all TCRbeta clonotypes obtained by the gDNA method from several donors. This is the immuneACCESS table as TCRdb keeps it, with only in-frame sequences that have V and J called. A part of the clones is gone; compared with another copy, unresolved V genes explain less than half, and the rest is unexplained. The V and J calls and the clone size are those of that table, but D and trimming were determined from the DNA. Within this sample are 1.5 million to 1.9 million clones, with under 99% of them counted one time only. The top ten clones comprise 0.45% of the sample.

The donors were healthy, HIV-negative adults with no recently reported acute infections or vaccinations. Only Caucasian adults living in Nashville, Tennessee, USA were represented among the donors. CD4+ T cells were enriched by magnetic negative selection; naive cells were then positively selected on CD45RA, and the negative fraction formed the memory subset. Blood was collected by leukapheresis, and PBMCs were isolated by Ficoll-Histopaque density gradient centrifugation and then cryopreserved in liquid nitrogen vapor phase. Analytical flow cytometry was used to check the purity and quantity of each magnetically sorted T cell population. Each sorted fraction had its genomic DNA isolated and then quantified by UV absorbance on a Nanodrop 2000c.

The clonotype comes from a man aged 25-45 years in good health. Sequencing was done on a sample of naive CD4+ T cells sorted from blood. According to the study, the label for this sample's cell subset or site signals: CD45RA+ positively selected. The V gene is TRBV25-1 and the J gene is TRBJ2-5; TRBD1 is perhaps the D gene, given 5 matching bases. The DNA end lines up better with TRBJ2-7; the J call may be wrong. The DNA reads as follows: TGTGCCAGTACTATTGCAGGGTACGAGCAGTACTTC. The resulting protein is CASTIAGYEQYF.